Sequencing of this TCR beta chain was carried out in a study of cytomegalovirus exposure and HLA in healthy donors. Primers: 60 Vbeta forward and 13 Jbeta reverse. Clones were sequenced by immunoSEQ multiplex PCR, and TCRdb holds only the in-frame ones, with some missing. The table has roughly 150,000 clones, around four fifths seen once. A few counts support this clone. Germline CDR1 reads MNHEY; CDR2 reads SMNVEV (reference sequence). Trimming removed 1 base from V and 3 bases from J, with 12 bases in between. The CDR3 length is 15 residues. Sample: PBMCs. The chain has TRBV27 and TRBJ1-2; no clear D. This TCR was recovered from a male donor in good health and CMV-seronegative. The DNA of the CDR3 is TGTGCCAGCAGTTTATTCGGGGTGGAGGACTATGGCTACACCTTC. Translating gives CASSLFGVEDYGYTF.